Listed here is a single TCR beta chain. As originally analysed: Estimation of nucleated cell counts was performed using reference gene primer amplification. Sequencing used immunoSEQ multiplex PCR; TCRdb keeps in-frame clones, though not all of them. V and J calls and clone size are as listed in that table; D and trimming were resolved from the DNA. The table lists around 63,000 clones, 75% to 90% of them singletons. This entry is derived from a study of blood T cell repertoires in COVID-19. Study as a whole: Collection of acute and convalescent COVID-19 samples took place in the United States, Italy and Spain. Nucleic acid was either cDNA or gDNA, and it came from T cells, B-cell-depleted T cells, or PBMCs.

CDR3 length equals 13 residues. V was clipped by 4 bases and J by 7 bases, with 10 bases between them. The origin of this receptor is an elderly woman with acute or convalescent COVID-19. Sequencing was done on a sample of peripheral blood. This sequence joins TRBV12-3 or TRBV12-4 and TRBJ2-2, with a weak D call TRBD1 (6 bases). DNA of the CDR3: TGTGCCAGCAGTTACAGGGAAGACGGGGAGCTGTTTTTT. Residues: CASSYREDGELFF.